This TCR beta chain was profiled in a study of cytomegalovirus exposure and HLA in healthy donors. Germline CDR1 reads SEHNR; CDR2 reads FQNEAQ (reference sequence). The CDR3 is 14 residues long. Deletions cut 0 bases from V and 2 bases from J, with 7 bases between. Produced via immunoSEQ multiplex PCR; TCRdb's table is partial and in-frame only. The table has over 110,000 clones, about 86% seen once. Sequencing was carried out using PBMCs. This chain uses TRBV7-9 with TRBJ1-2, with unresolved D. The TCR originated in a man between 18 and 35 years old in good health and CMV-seronegative. CDR3 region: CASSLAWQNYGYTF. The CDR3 DNA reads as TGTGCCAGCAGCTTAGCATGGCAGAACTATGGCTACACCTTC.